This TCR beta chain was obtained from a study of T cell responses to AZD1222 COVID-19 vaccine. Assay: immunoSEQ multiplex PCR; the TCRdb copy retains only in-frame clones and omits some. This sample has over 90,000 clones, with 70% to 90% found just once. With 4 bases removed from V and 10 bases from J, the gap between germline ends came to 15 bases. CDR3 length: 14 amino acids. From germline, CDR1 is SGDLS and CDR2 YYNGEE. The gene calls are TRBV9 and TRBJ1-6, with D perhaps matching TRBD1 (5 bases). The receptor was isolated from an adult in good health. The sample was peripheral blood, taken on day 0 of AZD1222 vaccination. The CDR3 coding sequence is TGTGCCAGCAGCCCCCTTTTGGGGGAGTCACCCCTCCACTTT. Residues: CASSPLLGESPLHF.